The rows below give T cell receptor beta chains drawn from one sample of a study of breast tumors, draining lymph nodes, adjacent tissues. TCRdb re-called the multiplex PCR reads through MiXCR, storing one row per CDR3 protein. Of 70,000 to 95,000 distinct CDR3 sequences listed, roughly 20% are singletons. Sample: axillary lymph node tissue. Receptors originate from a female donor with breast cancer. Some clones in this sample may be carry-over from other donors' samples. Each CDR3 is given with its conserved first and last residue. D genes are given only for firm matches. Expanded clones are given a class, and other clones once, few, many or no size at all.

D: -; size: many; J: TRBJ1-2; V: TRBV4-2; DNA: TGTGCCAGCAGCCAAGATCGGGGAACACAAAACTATGGCTACACCTTC; CDR3: CASSQDRGTQNYGYTF
D: -; size: -; J: TRBJ1-1; V: TRBV20-1; DNA: TGCAGTGCTAGATTGCACGGGCCGGAGGTGAACACTGAAGCTTTCTTT; CDR3: CSARLHGPEVNTEAFF
D: TRBD2; size: many; J: TRBJ2-7; V: TRBV7-2; DNA: TGTGCCAGCAGCTTTCCGGGACTAGCGATGTACGAGCAGTACTTC; CDR3: CASSFPGLAMYEQYF
D: TRBD1; size: many; J: TRBJ1-2; V: TRBV5-4; DNA: TGTGCCAGCAGCTTGGTAGAGGGGGCGATTGGCTACACCTTC; CDR3: CASSLVEGAIGYTF
D: -; size: many; J: TRBJ2-1; V: TRBV4-1; DNA: TGCGCCAGCAGCCAGTTGGGCCGGGGGAATGAGCAGTTCTTC; CDR3: CASSQLGRGNEQFF
D: -; size: many; J: TRBJ1-2; V: TRBV7-2; DNA: TGTGCCAGCAGCTTGAATTCCGGGACAACTAACTATGGCTACACCTTC; CDR3: CASSLNSGTTNYGYTF
D: -; size: -; J: TRBJ2-5; V: TRBV25-1; DNA: TGTGCCAGCTGTAGGAGGGGGGAAGAGACCCAGTACTTC; CDR3: CASCRRGEETQYF
D: -; size: many; J: TRBJ2-5; V: TRBV24-1; DNA: TGTGCCACCAGTGATTCGCAGGGTCTAGAGACCCAGTACTTC; CDR3: CATSDSQGLETQYF
D: -; size: many; J: TRBJ1-4; V: TRBV9; DNA: TGTGCCAGCAGTCCCCAGGGTCGAGGTAATGAAAAACTGTTTTTT; CDR3: CASSPQGRGNEKLFF
D: TRBD2; size: many; J: TRBJ2-2; V: TRBV6-6; DNA: TGTGCCAGCAGTCTAAAGAGGGAGGGCACCGGGGAGCTGTTTTTT; CDR3: CASSLKREGTGELFF
D: -; size: many; J: TRBJ1-3; V: TRBV4-2; DNA: TGTGCCAGCAGCCAACCCGGAAACACCATATATTTT; CDR3: CASSQPGNTIYF
D: -; size: many; J: TRBJ2-2; V: TRBV7-3; DNA: TGTGCCAGCAGCTTAACAGCGGGCACCGGGGAGCTGTTTTTT; CDR3: CASSLTAGTGELFF
D: TRBD1; size: many; J: TRBJ1-4; V: TRBV4-1; DNA: TGCGCCAGCAGCCAGCAGGGGGCTACTAATGAAAAACTGTTTTTT; CDR3: CASSQQGATNEKLFF
D: -; size: many; J: TRBJ1-6; V: TRBV13; DNA: TGTGCCAGCAGCTTAGCCAAAGGGGCCCTCCACTTT; CDR3: CASSLAKGALHF
D: TRBD1; size: many; J: TRBJ1-5; V: TRBV2; DNA: TGTGCCAGCAGAGACAGGGGTCAACTCAATCAGCCCCAGCATTTT; CDR3: CASRDRGQLNQPQHF
D: -; size: many; J: TRBJ1-3; V: TRBV19; DNA: TGTGCCAGTTGTCCGGCAGGGTCAAGTGGAAACACCATATATTTT; CDR3: CASCPAGSSGNTIYF
D: TRBD2; size: many; J: TRBJ2-7; V: TRBV7-2; DNA: TGTGCCAGCAGCTCCCTTGGACTAGCCACCTACGAGCAGTACTTC; CDR3: CASSSLGLATYEQYF
D: -; size: many; J: TRBJ2-3; V: TRBV12-3/TRBV12-4; DNA: TGTGCCAGCTCCCGGCCCGGTAGCACAGATACGCAGTATTTT; CDR3: CASSRPGSTDTQYF
D: TRBD1; size: many; J: TRBJ1-2; V: TRBV9; DNA: TGTGCCAGCAGCGTACAGGGGGCAGACTATGGCTACACCTTC; CDR3: CASSVQGADYGYTF
D: -; size: many; J: TRBJ2-2; V: TRBV5-1; DNA: TGCGCCAGCAGCTTGGCCGGGGTTCGGGACACCGGGGAGCTGTTTTTT; CDR3: CASSLAGVRDTGELFF
D: -; size: many; J: TRBJ1-2; V: TRBV24-1; DNA: TGTGCCACCAGCGACTGGGCCTATGGCTACACCTTC; CDR3: CATSDWAYGYTF
D: TRBD2; size: many; J: TRBJ2-3; V: TRBV4-3; DNA: TGCGCCAGCAGCCAAGACCCAGCGGGGGCCTTAAGGGGAGATACGCAGTATTTT; CDR3: CASSQDPAGALRGDTQYF
D: -; size: many; J: TRBJ2-7; V: TRBV24-1; DNA: TGTGCCACCGAAACCTGTAGGCATTCCTACGAGCAGTACTTC; CDR3: CATETCRHSYEQYF
D: -; size: -; J: TRBJ2-1; V: TRBV27; DNA: TGTGCCAGCAGTCCTCGACAGGTTAACTGGGATGAGCAGTTCTTC; CDR3: CASSPRQVNWDEQFF
D: TRBD1; size: many; J: TRBJ2-2; V: TRBV9; DNA: TGTGCCAGCAGCGTCGCAGGGGGCGGGACCGGGGAGCTGTTTTTT; CDR3: CASSVAGGGTGELFF
D: -; size: many; J: TRBJ2-5; V: TRBV20-1; DNA: TGCAGTGCTAGATGGGCCGGGGGGCGAGAGACCCAGTACTTC; CDR3: CSARWAGGRETQYF
D: -; size: many; J: TRBJ1-5; V: TRBV20-1; DNA: TGCAGTGCTGGACACTTAGGACAGCCCCAGCATTTT; CDR3: CSAGHLGQPQHF
D: -; size: -; J: TRBJ1-5; V: TRBV28; DNA: TGTGCCAGCAGGTGGGGCCCCAATCAGCCCCAGCATTTT; CDR3: CASRWGPNQPQHF
D: TRBD1; size: many; J: TRBJ1-2; V: TRBV9; DNA: TGTGCCAGCAGCGGGAGGGACAGTCAGGGGAACTATGGCTACACCTTC; CDR3: CASSGRDSQGNYGYTF
D: TRBD2; size: many; J: TRBJ2-7; V: TRBV20-1; DNA: TGCAGTGCTTATGACGGGACTAGCTCCTACGAGCAGTACTTC; CDR3: CSAYDGTSSYEQYF
D: -; size: many; J: TRBJ2-1; V: TRBV3-1; DNA: TGTGCCAGCAGCCAAGAAGATGCGAGTGAGCAGTTCTTC; CDR3: CASSQEDASEQFF
D: TRBD2; size: many; J: TRBJ2-1; V: TRBV29-1; DNA: TGCAGCGCCGGGACTAGCGGGAGCCCTGAGCAGTTCTTC; CDR3: CSAGTSGSPEQFF
D: -; size: -; J: TRBJ2-7; V: TRBV7-2; DNA: TGTGCCAGCAGCTTAGCTGTCGGCGGACAAGCCTACGAGCAGTACTTC; CDR3: CASSLAVGGQAYEQYF
D: -; size: many; J: TRBJ2-5; V: TRBV7-9; DNA: TGTGCCAGCAGTGTTGGTAGGGTCCAAGAGACCCAGTACTTC; CDR3: CASSVGRVQETQYF
D: TRBD1; size: many; J: TRBJ2-7; V: TRBV7-8; DNA: TGTGCCAGCAGCTTAGAGGGGACAGGGGGCCACGAGCAGTACTTC; CDR3: CASSLEGTGGHEQYF
D: TRBD2; size: many; J: TRBJ2-2; V: TRBV7-2; DNA: TGTGCCAGCAGCTTTTACGGACTAGCGGGAGGGATCACCGGGGAGCTGTTTTTT; CDR3: CASSFYGLAGGITGELFF
D: -; size: many; J: TRBJ2-7; V: TRBV7-9; DNA: TGTGCCAGCAGCTTTGACGGGACACTCCACGAGCAGTACTTC; CDR3: CASSFDGTLHEQYF
D: TRBD1; size: -; J: TRBJ2-2; V: TRBV24-1; DNA: TGTGCTACCAGTGTCCAAACCCGGGACAGGGACGCCGGGGAGCAGTTTTTT; CDR3: CATSVQTRDRDAGEQFF
D: TRBD2; size: many; J: TRBJ2-1; V: TRBV9; DNA: TGTGCCAGCAGCGTAGTAGCGGGGGCTTTATTCGATGAGCAGTTCTTC; CDR3: CASSVVAGALFDEQFF
D: TRBD1; size: many; J: TRBJ2-2; V: TRBV11-3; DNA: TGTGCCAGCACCCCACAGGGGACAAGGGCCGGGGAGCTGTTTTTT; CDR3: CASTPQGTRAGELFF